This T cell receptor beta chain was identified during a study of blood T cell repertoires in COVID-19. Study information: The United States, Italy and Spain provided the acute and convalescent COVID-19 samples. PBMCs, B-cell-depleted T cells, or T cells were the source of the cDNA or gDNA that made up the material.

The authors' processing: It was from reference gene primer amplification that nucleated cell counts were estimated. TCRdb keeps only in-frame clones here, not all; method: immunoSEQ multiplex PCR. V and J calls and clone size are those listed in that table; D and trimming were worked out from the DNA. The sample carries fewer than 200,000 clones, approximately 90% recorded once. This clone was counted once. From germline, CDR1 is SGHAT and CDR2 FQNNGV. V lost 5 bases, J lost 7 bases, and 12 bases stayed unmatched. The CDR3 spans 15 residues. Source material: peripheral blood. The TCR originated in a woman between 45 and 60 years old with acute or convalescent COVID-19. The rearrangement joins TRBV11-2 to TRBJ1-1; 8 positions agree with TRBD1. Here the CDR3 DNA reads TGTGCCAGCAGCCTCGGACAGGGTTCTTCTCGTGAAGCTTTCTTT. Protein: CASSLGQGSSREAFF. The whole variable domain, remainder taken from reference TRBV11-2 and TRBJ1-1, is EAGVAQSPRYKIIEKRQSVAFWCNPISGHATLYWYQQILGQGPKLLIQFQNNGVVDDSQLPKDRFSAERLKGVDSTLKIQPAKLEDSAVYLCASSLGQGSSREAFFGQGTRLTVV.